The sequence of this TCR beta chain was determined in a study of early T cells in non-severe SARS-CoV-2 infection. CDR3 length equals 16 residues. Per germline, CDR1 MGHRA and CDR2 YSYEKL. Trimming shortened V by 0 bases and J by 6 bases, and 15 bases separated the two germline ends. Via MiXCR, TCRdb re-called the 5' RACE reads, giving one row per CDR3 protein. This sample has tens of thousands of distinct CDR3 sequences, with roughly 6.2% found just once. This clonotype was seen at least ten times. The chain recombines TRBV4-1 with TRBJ2-1; the D call may be TRBD1 or TRBD2 (5 bases each). Sequencing was performed on whole blood, taken at baseline. This receptor was identified in an adult who was a healthcare worker with PCR-confirmed SARS-CoV-2 infection or an uninfected control (not recorded which). CDR3 nucleotide sequence: TGCGCCAGCAGCCAAGATGGGCAGGGACGGGGCAATGAGCAGTTCTTC. Translated, it gives CASSQDGQGRGNEQFF.